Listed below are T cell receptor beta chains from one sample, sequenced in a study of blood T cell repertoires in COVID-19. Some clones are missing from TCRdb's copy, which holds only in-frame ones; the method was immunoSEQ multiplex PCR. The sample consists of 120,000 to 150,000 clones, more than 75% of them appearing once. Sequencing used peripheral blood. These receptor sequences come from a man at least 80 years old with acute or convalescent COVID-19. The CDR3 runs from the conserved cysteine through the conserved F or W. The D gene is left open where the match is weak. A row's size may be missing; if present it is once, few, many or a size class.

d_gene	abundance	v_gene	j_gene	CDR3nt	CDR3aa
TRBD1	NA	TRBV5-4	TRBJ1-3	TGTGCCAGCAGCAGGCCCGGGACAGGGACTGGAAACACCATATATTTT	CASSRPGTGTGNTIYF
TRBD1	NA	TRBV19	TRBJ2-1	TGTGCCAGTAGTGTTTCCGGGACAGGGGGTTTAGACGAGCAGTTCTTC	CASSVSGTGGLDEQFF
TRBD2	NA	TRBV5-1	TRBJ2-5	TGCGCCAGCAGCACCGGACTAGCGGGGACCCAGGGAGAGACCCAGTACTTC	CASSTGLAGTQGETQYF
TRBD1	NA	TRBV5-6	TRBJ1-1	TGTGCCAGCAGCACCTCCGGCACAGGGGGCAACACTGAAGCTTTCTTT	CASSTSGTGGNTEAFF
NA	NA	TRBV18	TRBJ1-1	TGTGCCAGCTCACCACAGGGGTCCTCGAACACTGAAGCTTTCTTT	CASSPQGSSNTEAFF
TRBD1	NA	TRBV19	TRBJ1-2	TGTGCCAGTAGTACCCTCCCCACACAGGGGTTTCGCTATGGCTACACCTTC	CASSTLPTQGFRYGYTF
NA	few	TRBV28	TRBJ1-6	TGTGCCAGCAGTTTAGAAGCGGGTTTCTCCTATAATTCACCCCTCCACTTT	CASSLEAGFSYNSPLHF
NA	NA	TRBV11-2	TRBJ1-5	TGTGCCAGCAGCTTAGATAATAGGGGAACCTCAAAGGATCAGCCCCAGCATTTT	CASSLDNRGTSKDQPQHF
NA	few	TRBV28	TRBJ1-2	TGTGCCAGCAGTTTATATCGACAGTCCTATGGCTACACCTTC	CASSLYRQSYGYTF
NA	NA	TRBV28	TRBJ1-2	TGTGCCAGCAGTTTTAGGGGATATGGCTACACCTTC	CASSFRGYGYTF
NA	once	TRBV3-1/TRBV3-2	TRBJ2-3	TGTGCCAGCAGCCCGGGAGCAACAGATACGCAGTATTTT	CASSPGATDTQYF
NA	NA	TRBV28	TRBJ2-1	TGTGCCAGCAGGGCCAACTCCTACAATGAGCAGTTCTTC	CASRANSYNEQFF
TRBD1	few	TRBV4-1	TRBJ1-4	TGCGCCAGCAGCCCAAATGACGGACAGGGTGTCGAAAAACTGTTTTTT	CASSPNDGQGVEKLFF
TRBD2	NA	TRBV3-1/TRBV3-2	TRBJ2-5	TGTGCCAGCAGCCAAAGTGGGACTAGCGGTACTCGGACCCAGTACTTC	CASSQSGTSGTRTQYF
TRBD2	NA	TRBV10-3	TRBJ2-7	TGTGCCATCGGGGGACCCCCGGGAGGGGGGGGCGAGCAGTACTTC	CAIGGPPGGGGEQYF
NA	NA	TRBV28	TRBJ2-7	TGTGCCAGCAGCTTGGAGTACGAGCAGTACTTC	CASSLEYEQYF
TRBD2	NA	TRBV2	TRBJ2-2	TGTGCCAGTAGCGGGAGGGTGACCGGGGAGCTGTTTTTT	CASSGRVTGELFF
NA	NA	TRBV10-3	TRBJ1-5	TGTGCCATCAGTGATTCAGGTGATAATCAGCCCCAGCATTTT	CAISDSGDNQPQHF
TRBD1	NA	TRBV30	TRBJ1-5	TGTGCCTGGAGCCCAACGACAGGGGAGTGGGGTCAGCCCCAGCATTTT	CAWSPTTGEWGQPQHF
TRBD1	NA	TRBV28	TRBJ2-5	TGTGCCACTCGACAGGGAATTCCGGGAGAGACCCAGTACTTC	CATRQGIPGETQYF
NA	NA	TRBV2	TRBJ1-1	TGTGCCAGCAGTGGGACTACTATGAACACTGAAGCTTTCTTT	CASSGTTMNTEAFF
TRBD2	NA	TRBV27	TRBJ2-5	TGTGCCAGCAGTTTAGCGGGGGGGGGTGAGACCCAGTACTTC	CASSLAGGGETQYF
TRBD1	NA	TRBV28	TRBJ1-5	TGTGCCAGCAGTAGTACCCCGACAGGGAGCAATCAGCCCCAGCATTTT	CASSSTPTGSNQPQHF
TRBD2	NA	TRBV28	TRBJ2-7	TGTGCCAGCAGTCTCGGACTAGCGGGAGGTTCCTACGAGCAGTACTTC	CASSLGLAGGSYEQYF
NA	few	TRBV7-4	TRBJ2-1	TGTGCCAGCAGCATCATCACTGACACCCAAGCCTACAATGAGCAGTTCTTC	CASSIITDTQAYNEQFF
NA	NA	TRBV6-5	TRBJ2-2	TGTGCCAGCAGCGGACTTCGGAACACCGGGGAGCTGTTTTTT	CASSGLRNTGELFF
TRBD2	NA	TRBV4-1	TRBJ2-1	TGCGCCAGCAGCCAAGCGGGTAGCGGGATCCCCTACAATGAGCAGTTCTTC	CASSQAGSGIPYNEQFF
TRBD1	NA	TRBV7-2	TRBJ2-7	TGTGCCAGCAGCCCACACAGGGGTCGCGAGCAGTACTTC	CASSPHRGREQYF
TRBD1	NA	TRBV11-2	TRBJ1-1	TGTGCCAGCAGCGCGCGACAGGGGGCCACTGAAGCTTTCTTT	CASSARQGATEAFF
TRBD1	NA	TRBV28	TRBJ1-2	TGTGCCAGCAGTATGACAGGGGGCGGTCGTTATGGCTACACCTTC	CASSMTGGGRYGYTF
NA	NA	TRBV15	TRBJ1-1	TGTGCCACCAGTTTCGGGGAGAACACTGAAGCTTTCTTT	CATSFGENTEAFF
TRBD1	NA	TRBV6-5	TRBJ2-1	TGTGCCAGCAGATTCCAACGGACAGGGCTGAGGGAGCAGTTCTTC	CASRFQRTGLREQFF
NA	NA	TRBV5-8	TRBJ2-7	TGTGCCAGCAGCTTGTTTGTGGGCACCAACTACGAGCAGTACTTC	CASSLFVGTNYEQYF
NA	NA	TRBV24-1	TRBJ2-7	TGTGCCACCAGTGGCTCAGGGCCATCCTCCTACGAGCAGTACTTC	CATSGSGPSSYEQYF
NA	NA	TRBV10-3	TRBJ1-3	TGTGCCATCAGCGGTACTGCTGGAAACACCATATATTTT	CAISGTAGNTIYF
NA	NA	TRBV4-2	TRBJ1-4	TGTGCCAGCAGCCAAGACAGGGGCGTTTATTTAACTAATGAAAAACTGTTTTTT	CASSQDRGVYLTNEKLFF
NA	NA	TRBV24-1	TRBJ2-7	TGTGCCACCAGTGATCAAAGGGAGTCCTACGAGCAGTACTTC	CATSDQRESYEQYF
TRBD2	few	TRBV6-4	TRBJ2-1	TGTGCCAGCAGTAAGGGACTACAAAGCTCCTACAATGAGCAGTTCTTC	CASSKGLQSSYNEQFF
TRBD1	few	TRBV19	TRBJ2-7	TGTGCCAGTAGTATTGAGGACAGGGCCTACGAGCAGTACTTC	CASSIEDRAYEQYF
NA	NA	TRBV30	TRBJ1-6	TGTGCCTGGAGTGGCCAGGGAAATTCACCCCTCCACTTT	CAWSGQGNSPLHF
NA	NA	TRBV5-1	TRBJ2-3	TGCGCCAGCAGCTTAGAACTTGACGGGACAGATACGCAGTATTTT	CASSLELDGTDTQYF
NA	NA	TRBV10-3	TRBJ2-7	TGTGCCATCAGCCCGAACGGGGACGAGCAGTACTTC	CAISPNGDEQYF
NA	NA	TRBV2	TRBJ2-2	TGTGCCAGCAGTGTCGTGAACACCGGGGAGCTGTTTTTT	CASSVVNTGELFF
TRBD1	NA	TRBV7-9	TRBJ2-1	TGTGCCAGCAGCTTCCCCCAACGGACAGGCTACAATGAGCAGTTCTTC	CASSFPQRTGYNEQFF
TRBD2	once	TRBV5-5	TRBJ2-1	TGTGCCAGCAGCCGGCGGACTAGCGACTACAATGAGCAGTTCTTC	CASSRRTSDYNEQFF
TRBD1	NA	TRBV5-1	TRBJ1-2	TGCGCCAGCAGCCTGACCGGGACAGGGGGTGCTGGCTACACCTTC	CASSLTGTGGAGYTF
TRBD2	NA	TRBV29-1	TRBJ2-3	TGCAGCGCCGCCGGGACTAGCTCAGATACGCAGTATTTT	CSAAGTSSDTQYF
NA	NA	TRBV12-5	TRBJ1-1	TGTGCTAGACCCCTAGGGGGCACTGAAGCTTTCTTT	CARPLGGTEAFF
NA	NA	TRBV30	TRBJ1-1	TGTGCCTGGAGCAGGGGAATTGGAGCTTTCTTT	CAWSRGIGAFF
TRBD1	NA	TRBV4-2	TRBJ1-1	TGTGCCAGCAGCCTTCGGACAGGGACTGAAGCTTTCTTT	CASSLRTGTEAFF
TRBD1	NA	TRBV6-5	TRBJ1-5	TGTGCCAGCAGCCAAGACAGGGATCAGCCCCAGCATTTT	CASSQDRDQPQHF
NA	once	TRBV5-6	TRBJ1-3	TGTGCCAGCAGCTTGGGACAGAGCTCTGGAAACACCATATATTTT	CASSLGQSSGNTIYF
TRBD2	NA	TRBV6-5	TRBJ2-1	TGTGCCAGTCGGCTGCGGGAGAGGAGGAATGAGCAGTTCTTC	CASRLRERRNEQFF
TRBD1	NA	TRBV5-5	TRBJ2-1	TGTGCCAGCAGCCTTGGGCTTGGGACAGGGTTTAATGAGCAGTTCTTC	CASSLGLGTGFNEQFF
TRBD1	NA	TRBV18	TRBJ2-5	TGTGCCAGCACTACCGGGTGGCAGGGGGAGCGGGAGACCCAGTACTTC	CASTTGWQGERETQYF